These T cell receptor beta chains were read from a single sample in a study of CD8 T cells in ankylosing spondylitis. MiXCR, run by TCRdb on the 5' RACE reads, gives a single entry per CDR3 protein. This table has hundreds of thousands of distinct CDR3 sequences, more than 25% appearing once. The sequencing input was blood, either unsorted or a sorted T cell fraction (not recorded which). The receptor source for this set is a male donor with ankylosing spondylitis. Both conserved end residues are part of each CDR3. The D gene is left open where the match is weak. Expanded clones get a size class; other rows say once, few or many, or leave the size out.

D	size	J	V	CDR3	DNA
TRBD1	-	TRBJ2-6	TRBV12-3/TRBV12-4	CASSSYPPDRAGANVLTF	TGTGCCAGCAGTTCTTACCCTCCGGACAGGGCCGGGGCCAACGTCCTGACTTTC
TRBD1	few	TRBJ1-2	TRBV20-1	CSASRGDNYGYTF	TGCAGTGCGTCCAGGGGGGATAACTATGGCTACACCTTC
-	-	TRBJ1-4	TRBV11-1	CASSFIGGAGRNNEKLFF	TGTGCCAGCAGCTTCATAGGGGGAGCTGGACGGAATAATGAAAAACTGTTTTTT
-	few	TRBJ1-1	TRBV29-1	CSVGRRENTEAFF	TGCAGCGTTGGGAGGAGGGAGAACACTGAAGCTTTCTTT
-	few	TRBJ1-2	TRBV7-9	CASSPYTSSGNNYGYTF	TGTGCCAGCAGCCCCTATACGTCGTCAGGCAACAACTATGGCTACACCTTC
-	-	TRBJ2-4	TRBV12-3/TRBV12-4	CASSWGPLAKNIQYF	TGTGCCAGCAGTTGGGGACCGCTAGCCAAAAACATTCAGTACTTC
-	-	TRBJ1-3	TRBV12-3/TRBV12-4	CASSLRVIENTIYF	TGTGCCAGCAGTTTGAGGGTTATCGAAAACACCATATATTTT
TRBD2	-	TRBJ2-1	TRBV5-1	CASSWGLAGGTYNEQFF	TGCGCCAGCAGCTGGGGACTAGCGGGAGGGACCTACAATGAGCAGTTCTTC
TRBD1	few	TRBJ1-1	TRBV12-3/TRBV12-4	CASSSRAGGRTEAFF	TGTGCCAGCAGTTCTAGGGCAGGGGGCCGTACTGAAGCTTTCTTT
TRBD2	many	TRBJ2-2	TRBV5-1	CASRGLAETTGELFF	TGCGCCAGCAGGGGACTAGCGGAAACCACCGGGGAGCTGTTTTTT
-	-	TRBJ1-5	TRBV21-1	CASSKFRHQPQHF	TGTGCCAGCAGCAAATTCAGACATCAGCCCCAGCATTTT
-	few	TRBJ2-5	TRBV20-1	CSAGRRDWLQETQYF	TGCAGTGCTGGCCGCCGCGACTGGCTCCAAGAGACCCAGTACTTC
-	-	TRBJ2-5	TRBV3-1	CASSQTQETQYF	TGTGCCAGCAGTCAAACACAAGAGACCCAGTACTTC
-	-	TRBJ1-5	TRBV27	CASSYRAWQPQHF	TGTGCCAGCAGTTACAGGGCATGGCAGCCCCAGCATTTT
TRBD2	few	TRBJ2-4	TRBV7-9	CASSLLAGAKNIQYF	TGTGCCAGCAGCTTACTAGCGGGAGCCAAAAACATTCAGTACTTC
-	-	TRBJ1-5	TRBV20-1	CSARVGYRQPQHF	TGCAGTGCTAGAGTCGGCTACCGTCAGCCCCAGCATTTT
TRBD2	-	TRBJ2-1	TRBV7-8	CASSRLTSGIYNEQFF	TGTGCCAGCAGCCGCCTGACTAGCGGGATTTACAATGAGCAGTTCTTC
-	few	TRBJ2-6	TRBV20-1	CSAAAGTTSSGANVLTF	TGCAGTGCTGCAGCCGGGACAACATCCTCTGGGGCCAACGTCCTGACTTTC
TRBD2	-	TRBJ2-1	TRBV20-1	CSARLAGDLNEQFF	TGCAGTGCTAGACTAGCGGGAGATCTGAATGAGCAGTTCTTC
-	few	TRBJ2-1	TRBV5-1	CASSPSIDNEQFF	TGCGCCAGCAGCCCCTCGATTGACAATGAGCAGTTCTTC
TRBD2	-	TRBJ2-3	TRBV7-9	CASSLRTSGRATDTQYF	TGTGCCAGCAGCCTCCGGACTAGCGGGAGGGCGACAGATACGCAGTATTTT
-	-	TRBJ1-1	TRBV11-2	CASSSRRPKGNTEAFF	TGTGCCAGCAGCTCCAGACGGCCGAAGGGGAACACTGAAGCTTTCTTT
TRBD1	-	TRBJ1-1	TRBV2	CASSARQGLNTEAFF	TGTGCCAGCAGTGCGAGACAGGGGTTGAACACTGAAGCTTTCTTT